A selection of T cell receptor beta chains follows, all from one sample in a study of graft-versus-host responses after intestinal transplantation. Using immunoSEQ multiplex PCR, the repertoire was profiled, and TCRdb retains in-frame clones only, with some absent. The sample holds more than 50,000 clones, roughly 89% seen once. Source: PBMCs, taken roughly 660 days after intestinal transplant. The source of these receptors is a human patient who received an intestinal transplant, so some T cells may come from the graft donor. Both conserved end residues are part of each CDR3. The D gene is left open where the match is weak. The size of a clone is reported for some rows only, either as once, few or many, or as a class for expanded clones.

v_call	d_call	j_call	clone_size	cdr3_aa	cdr3_nt
TRBV9	.	TRBJ1-4	.	CASSAGRRLSEKLFF	TGTGCCAGCAGCGCAGGCAGGCGGTTGAGTGAAAAACTGTTTTTT
TRBV14	.	TRBJ2-1	.	CASSQAGDNHNEQFF	TGTGCCAGCAGCCAAGCCGGCGACAACCACAATGAGCAGTTCTTC
TRBV16	.	TRBJ1-2	once	CVSSQADKANYGYTF	TGTGTCAGCAGCCAGGCCGACAAGGCTAACTATGGCTACACCTTC
TRBV19	.	TRBJ1-1	.	CASSISVPSEAFF	TGTGCCAGTAGTATAAGTGTCCCCTCTGAAGCTTTCTTT
TRBV5-1	TRBD1	TRBJ2-7	once	CASSLIQGARREQYF	TGCGCCAGCAGCTTAATACAGGGGGCGCGACGCGAGCAGTACTTC
TRBV6-4	TRBD1	TRBJ2-5	.	CASSSPDRGWETQYF	TGTGCCAGCAGTTCCCCGGACAGGGGGTGGGAGACCCAGTACTTC
TRBV6-5	TRBD1	TRBJ1-2	.	CASRTPGQGVGYTF	TGTGCCAGCAGAACGCCGGGACAGGGGGTCGGCTACACCTTC
TRBV11-2	.	TRBJ2-2	.	CASGPEGRTETGELFF	TGTGCCAGCGGCCCGGAGGGGAGGACAGAGACCGGGGAGCTGTTTTTT
TRBV30	.	TRBJ2-5	once	CAWSETLGQYF	TGTGCCTGGAGCGAAACCCTGGGCCAGTACTTC
TRBV10-1	.	TRBJ2-5	.	CASSESTAKETQYF	TGCGCCAGCAGTGAGTCGACGGCAAAAGAGACCCAGTACTTC
TRBV4-1	.	TRBJ1-1	.	CASSQDSNTEAFF	TGCGCCAGCAGCCAGGACTCGAACACTGAAGCTTTCTTT
TRBV7-6	.	TRBJ2-2	.	CASSRAGNGELFF	TGTGCCAGCAGCCGCGCGGGGAACGGGGAGCTGTTTTTT
TRBV9	.	TRBJ1-1	.	CASGRGTENTEAFF	TGTGCCAGCGGTAGGGGGACGGAAAACACTGAAGCTTTCTTT
TRBV27	.	TRBJ1-4	once	CASSKGLFNEKLFF	TGTGCCAGCAGTAAAGGGCTATTTAATGAAAAACTGTTTTTT
TRBV5-1	.	TRBJ2-2	.	CASSLVVDSLTGELFF	TGCGCCAGCAGCTTGGTGGTGGACAGCCTTACCGGGGAGCTGTTTTTT
TRBV5-1	TRBD1	TRBJ1-4	once	CASSSGTGSEKLFF	TGCGCCAGCAGCTCCGGGACAGGAAGTGAAAAACTGTTTTTT
TRBV5-1	.	TRBJ2-2	.	CASSFVSTGELFF	TGCGCCAGCAGCTTTGTCAGCACCGGGGAGCTGTTTTTT
TRBV6-5	TRBD1	TRBJ1-1	.	CASRQGLNTEAFF	TGTGCCAGCAGACAGGGGTTGAACACTGAAGCTTTCTTT
TRBV19	.	TRBJ1-2	.	CASSSQGLRAGYTF	TGTGCCAGTAGTAGCCAGGGCCTTCGGGCGGGCTACACCTTC
TRBV18	.	TRBJ1-4	.	CASFNGVQGEKLFF	TGTGCCAGCTTCAATGGGGTGCAAGGTGAAAAACTGTTTTTT